The clone carrying this TCR beta chain was seen only once. Its antigen remains unknown. V was cut by 3 bases and J by 4 bases, with 10 bases left in between. The germline V gene has CDR1 SGDLS and CDR2 YYNGEE. The CDR3 length is 13 residues. This sample was taken from a study of cytomegalovirus exposure and HLA in healthy donors. Overall study results and limits: Several of the most significant clusters appeared, in a later analysis, to be linked to common viral pathogens. In a later analysis, compared with equally common non-associated chains, HLA-associated beta chains were more expanded. On later analysis, the bulk of CMV-associated TCR beta chains appeared to be HLA-restricted.

It was with 60 Vbeta and 13 Jbeta primers that the PCR ran. Method: immunoSEQ multiplex PCR; TCRdb's copy keeps in-frame clones and lacks some. Of 100,000 to 150,000 clones in the sample, roughly 80% were seen once. What was sequenced was PBMCs. The chain couples TRBV9 to TRBJ1-2; tentative D call: TRBD1 (6 bases). The TCR originated in a male donor in good health and CMV-seronegative. For the CDR3, the DNA is TGTGCCAGCAGCGGGACAGCCGGCTATGGCTACACCTTC. Encoded protein: CASSGTAGYGYTF. Complete variable domain (other parts from reference TRBV9 and TRBJ1-2): DSGVTQTPKHLITATGQRVTLRCSPRSGDLSVYWYQQSLDQGLQFLIQYYNGEERAKGNILERFSAQQFPDLHSELNLSSLELGDSALYFCASSGTAGYGYTFGSGTRLTVV.